This record looks at one T cell receptor beta chain sequence and its context. Data came from immunoSEQ multiplex PCR; TCRdb stores just in-frame clones and leaves some out. The top ten clones hold over 1% of a sample with around 56,000 clones, 79% of them seen once. The record originates from a study of OX40 agonist ivuxolimab in advanced cancers. Study-level information: Partial responses were achieved by three patients, of whom one had hepatocellular carcinoma and two had cutaneous melanoma.

From germline, CDR1 is SGHNT and CDR2 YYREEE (reference sequence). The CDR3 length is 15 residues. V was shortened by 4 bases and J by 4 bases, with 15 bases between the two germline ends. Sampled blood was obtained at baseline, cycle 4 day 1, and cycle 7 day 1. Sequencing used CD4+ or CD8+ T cells sorted from blood, obtained in a trial of the OX40 agonist ivuxolimab. The chain employs TRBV5-4 and TRBJ2-1; weak D call: TRBD2 (5 bases). The sequence derives from an adult with an advanced solid tumor such as melanoma, head and neck, liver or kidney cancer. This chain's CDR3 is CASSQAGERYNEQFF. In DNA form, the CDR3 reads TGTGCCAGCAGCCAGGCCGGGGAGCGGTACAATGAGCAGTTCTTC.